This T cell receptor (beta chain) was profiled in a study of response to subunit inactivated influenza vaccine. Study outcomes and limitations: Authors suggested each seasonal influenza vaccination recruits few new T cells.

TCRdb re-derived calls from the RT-PCR reads in MiXCR, one entry per CDR3 protein. The table includes some 800,000 distinct CDR3 sequences, around 20% detected once. This clonotype has a single count. Its antigen remains unidentified. Germline is not matched at one junction end, which may reflect a read error. The germline V gene has CDR1 SGHKS and CDR2 YYEKEE (reference sequence). The CDR3 has 14 residues. Sample: PBMCs from blood, taken approximately 5 days after vaccination. The TCR sequence derives from a man in his fifties or sixties who received an inactivated influenza vaccine. V gene TRBV5-5 combines with J gene TRBJ2-3, with TRBD2 matching over 8 bases. The CDR3 spells CASSLELAAGGKNF. CDR3 nucleotides: TGTGCCAGCAGCTTGGAACTAGCTGCGGGAGGAAAGAATTTT.